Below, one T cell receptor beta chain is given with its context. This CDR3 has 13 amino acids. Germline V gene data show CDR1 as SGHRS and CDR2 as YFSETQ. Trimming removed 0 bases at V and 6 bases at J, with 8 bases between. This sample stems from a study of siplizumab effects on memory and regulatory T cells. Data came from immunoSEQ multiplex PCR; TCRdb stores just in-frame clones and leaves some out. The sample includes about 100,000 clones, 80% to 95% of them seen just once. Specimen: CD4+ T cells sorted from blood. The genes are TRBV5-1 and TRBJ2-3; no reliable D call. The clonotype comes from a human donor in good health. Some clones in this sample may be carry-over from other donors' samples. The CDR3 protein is CASSLEARDTQYF. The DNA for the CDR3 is TGCGCCAGCAGCTTGGAAGCGCGGGATACGCAGTATTTT.